The 27 T cell receptor beta chains below were found in one sample sequenced in a study of beta chain features in type 1 diabetes. Every isolated RNA sample was fully reverse transcribed, so sequencing captured expressed TCRB transcripts. Profiling relied on immunoSEQ multiplex PCR, and the TCRdb table lists in-frame clones only, not all of them. Among roughly 380,000 clones listed, less than 20% were seen once. The sample comprised naive CD4+ T cells from blood. The receptors shown here come from a woman aged 18 to 35 in good health.

This sequence joins TRBV7-9 and TRBJ2-2; TRBD1 might be the D (6 bases). The V end lost 5 bases, the J end lost 3 bases, and 10 bases lay between the germline ends. The CDR3 spans 14 residues. The germline gives CDR1 SEHNR, CDR2 FQNEAQ (reference sequence). DNA for the CDR3: TGTGCCAGCAGCCCCAACAGGGACACCGGGGAGCTGTTTTTT. This sequence encodes CASSPNRDTGELFF.

With respect to this clone: At one end the junction does not follow the germline gene, possibly because of a read error. The chain recombines TRBV6-6 with TRBJ2-5, with D unresolved. The CDR3 length is 15 residues. Germline-derived CDR1 and CDR2 are MNHNY and SVGAGI (reference sequence). As DNA, the CDR3 is TGTGCCAGCAGTTCCCCGGCCGGCGGAAAAGAGGCCCAGTACTTC. This gives the protein CASSSPAGGKEAQYF.

This clone occurred a few times. The J gene is TRBJ2-2, the V gene TRBV5-1; 7 nucleotides align to TRBD2. V trimming: 2 bases; J trimming: 1 base; junction bases outside the gene matches: 2. Germline CDR1 SGHRS, CDR2 YFSETQ. The CDR3 has 15 residues. The DNA of the CDR3 is TGCGCCAGCAGCTTACCTAGCGGGAACACCGGGGAGCTGTTTTTT. It yields the protein CASSLPSGNTGELFF.

The rearrangement uses TRBV18 and TRBJ2-5; maybe TRBD2 (6 bases). The germline V and J ends were trimmed by 3 bases and 0 bases, with 14 bases remaining between them. Germline V lookup: CDR1 KGHSH, CDR2 LQKENI. There are 16 residues in the CDR3. The CDR3 sequence is CASSPGSEGYQETQYF. CDR3 bases: TGTGCCAGCTCACCTGGGTCGGAGGGCTACCAAGAGACCCAGTACTTC.

This clone was observed a handful of times. This rearrangement joins TRBV27 to TRBJ1-5, with D possibly TRBD1 on 6 matching bases. Trimming removed 6 bases from V and 5 bases from J, with 14 bases in between. Germline V lookup: CDR1 MNHEY, CDR2 SMNVEV (reference sequence). The CDR3 totals 14 residues. CDR3 DNA sequence: TGTGCCAGCAGCGCCCAGGGGTCCCATCAGCCCCAGCATTTT. Translation gives CASSAQGSHQPQHF.

This clone was recorded a few times. The chain joins TRBV27 to TRBJ2-1; the D gene is possibly TRBD2 (5 bases). Germline V CDR1 and CDR2: MNHEY, SMNVEV (reference sequence). There are 13 residues in the CDR3. V lost 10 bases, J lost 8 bases, and 18 bases lay in between. CDR3 region: CATTRTDRDEQFF. The CDR3 region has the DNA TGTGCCACCACTAGGACGGATCGGGATGAGCAGTTCTTC.

The chain couples TRBV15 to TRBJ1-2, with TRBD1 matching over 9 bases. Losses at the gene ends were 0 bases for V and 3 bases for J; bases not matched to a gene: 5. The CDR3 spans 16 residues. Germline V gene sequence: CDR1 LNHNV, CDR2 YYDKDF (reference sequence). In DNA, the CDR3 is TGTGCCACCAGCAGAGATGGGACAGGGAGGGACTATGGCTACACCTTC. Translated, it gives CATSRDGTGRDYGYTF.

J is TRBJ2-1 and V is TRBV5-1; possibly TRBD2 for D (6 bases). Trimming stripped 0 bases from V and 4 bases from J, with 8 bases between. The germline V gene has CDR1 SGHRS and CDR2 YFSETQ. The CDR3 is 14 amino acids. The CDR3 coding sequence is TGCGCCAGCAGCTTGGTCGGGGGTTACAATGAGCAGTTCTTC. It encodes CASSLVGGYNEQFF.

The chain couples TRBV18 to TRBJ2-7; the match to TRBD1 covers 8 bases. Trimming at V came to 3 bases and at J to 2 bases, leaving 6 bases not matched to a gene. Germline V lookup: CDR1 KGHSH, CDR2 LQKENI. The CDR3 runs 15 residues. CDR3 region: CASSPGQGLAYEQYF. The CDR3 DNA follows: TGTGCCAGCTCACCTGGACAGGGCCTTGCCTACGAGCAGTACTTC.

The chain uses TRBV30 and TRBJ2-5; D perhaps matches TRBD1 (7 bases). There are 12 residues in the CDR3. Germline values: CDR1 GTSNPN, CDR2 SVGIG (reference sequence). Deletions cut 5 bases from V and 4 bases from J, with 11 bases between. The CDR3 sequence: CAWDREAETQYF. In DNA, the CDR3 is TGTGCCTGGGACAGGGAGGCAGAGACCCAGTACTTC.

The chain links TRBV30 to TRBJ2-7; possibly TRBD1 for D (6 bases). The ends were cut back, 8 bases at V and 1 base at J, with 15 bases in the middle. The CDR3 contains 13 residues. Germline V gives CDR1 GTSNPN, CDR2 SVGIG (reference sequence). The CDR3 region has the DNA TGTGCCCTGAGTGAGGGGGTGTCCTACGAGCAGTACTTC. Translating it yields CALSEGVSYEQYF.

This clone has only a few counts. J is TRBJ2-7 and V is TRBV27; tentative D call: TRBD2 (5 bases). Germline values: CDR1 MNHEY, CDR2 SMNVEV (reference sequence). CDR3 size: 13 residues. The V end lost 8 bases, the J end lost 2 bases, and 13 bases lay between the germline ends. The CDR3 reads CASRTPFTYEQYF. CDR3 in DNA: TGTGCCAGCCGGACTCCGTTCACCTACGAGCAGTACTTC.

CDR3 in DNA: TGTGCCAGCTCACCACTAGCGGGAGGGCTCGGGGCCAACGTCCTGACTTTC. Residues: CASSPLAGGLGANVLTF. J is TRBJ2-6 and V is TRBV18; 11 bases line up with TRBD2. The CDR3 is made up of 17 amino acids. Germline loops: CDR1 KGHSH, CDR2 LQKENI. After removal of 1 base from V and 4 bases from J, the junction contained 3 bases not matched to a gene.

This clone was detected only once. This sequence joins TRBV6-1 and TRBJ2-1; 7 bases map to TRBD2. From germline, CDR1 is MNHNS and CDR2 SASEGT. The V segment lost 7 bases and the J segment 1 base; nucleotides outside the gene matches: 4. The length of the CDR3 is 14 residues. DNA of the CDR3: TGTGCCAGCACACGGCGGGAGTCCTACAATGAGCAGTTCTTC. Translated, it gives CASTRRESYNEQFF.

A few counts support this clone. The CDR3 region is CASSGLWAEAFF. CDR3 in DNA: TGTGCCAGCAGTGGGCTATGGGCAGAAGCTTTCTTT. This chain joins TRBV25-1 and TRBJ1-1; no reliable D call. This CDR3 is 12 amino acids long. Germline CDR1 is MGHDK and CDR2 is SYGVNS. Trimming stripped 4 bases from V and 8 bases from J, with 11 bases between.

This sequence joins TRBV29-1 and TRBJ2-7; TRBD2 is a possible D gene (6 bases). The V end lost 5 bases, the J end lost 6 bases, and 17 bases lay between the germline ends. The CDR3 contains 13 residues. In germline, CDR1 is SQVTM, CDR2 ANQGSEA. Here the CDR3 DNA reads TGCAGCGTTTCGGGGATCCAGGGACTCGAGCAGTACTTC. It codes for CSVSGIQGLEQYF.

The rearrangement uses TRBV4-1 and TRBJ2-1, with D unresolved. The CDR3 sequence is 13 residues long. Looked up from germline, CDR1 is MGHRA and CDR2 is YSYEKL. V was clipped by 0 bases and J by 12 bases, with 12 bases between them. CDR3 protein: CASSQDKPSGQFF. The CDR3 DNA reads TGCGCCAGCAGCCAAGATAAACCTTCGGGGCAGTTCTTC.

This clone was detected once. The V call is TRBV5-6, the J call TRBJ2-7; maybe TRBD2 (5 bases). Trimming removed 0 bases from V and 0 bases from J, with 13 bases in between. The CDR3 covers 16 residues. The germline gives CDR1 SGHDT, CDR2 YYEEEE. The CDR3 DNA is TGTGCCAGCAGCTTGGTAGTTAGCGAGCACTCCTACGAGCAGTACTTC. Amino acids: CASSLVVSEHSYEQYF.

V and J are TRBV30 and TRBJ2-3, with D unresolved. CDR1 and CDR2 (germline): GTSNPN, SVGIG (reference sequence). This CDR3 has 14 residues. V was cut by 0 bases and J by 4 bases, with 11 bases left in between. The CDR3 DNA reads TGTGCCTGGAGTGTCCACCCACTGGCAGATACGCAGTATTTT. Translated, it gives CAWSVHPLADTQYF. The variable domain in full, with the rest retrieved from reference TRBV30 and TRBJ2-3, is SQTIHQWPATLVQPVGSPLSLECTVEGTSNPNLYWYRQAAGRGLQLLFYSVGIGQISSEVPQNLSASRPQDRQFILSSKKLLLSDSGFYLCAWSVHPLADTQYFGPGTRLTVL.

This clone was counted a few times. The V and J genes are TRBV25-1 and TRBJ2-1, with D possibly TRBD2 on 6 matching bases. V lost 5 bases to trimming and J lost 10 bases, with 21 bases between them. From germline, CDR1 is MGHDK and CDR2 SYGVNS. This CDR3 spans 15 amino acids. CDR3 nucleotides: TGTGCCAGCAGTTTCGGGGGACTTCTTCCCGCGGAGCAGTTCTTC. Amino acids: CASSFGGLLPAEQFF.

The rearrangement uses TRBV5-1 and TRBJ2-2; perhaps TRBD1 as D (5 bases). In germline, CDR1 is SGHRS, CDR2 YFSETQ. V was cut by 2 bases and J by 6 bases, with 8 bases left in between. The CDR3 runs to 13 residues. DNA of the CDR3: TGCGCCAGCAGCTTCGACAGTGCCGGGGAGCTGTTTTTT. Amino acids: CASSFDSAGELFF.

This chain joins TRBV4-3 and TRBJ1-2; D not resolved. The CDR3 consists of 15 residues. The germline V and J ends were trimmed by 0 bases and 2 bases, with 10 bases remaining between them. Germline V CDR1 and CDR2: LGHNA, YSLEER. The CDR3 is CASSQDPAGNYGYTF. Here the CDR3 DNA reads TGCGCCAGCAGCCAAGATCCGGCAGGAAACTATGGCTACACCTTC.

This clone came up a few times. The rearrangement uses TRBV5-4 and TRBJ1-1; D possibly corresponds to TRBD1 (5 bases). The germline V gene encodes CDR1 SGHNT and CDR2 YYREEE (reference sequence). The CDR3 contains 15 residues. Trimming shortened V by 4 bases and J by 4 bases, and 17 bases separated the two germline ends. The CDR3 DNA reads as TGTGCCAGCAGCGCCCCCGGGGGGGAGGGCACTGAAGCTTTCTTT. Protein sequence: CASSAPGGEGTEAFF.

The gene calls are TRBV29-1 and TRBJ2-1; a possible D gene is TRBD2 (6 bases). This CDR3 has 12 amino acids. The germline V and J ends were trimmed by 6 bases and 8 bases, with 14 bases remaining between them. Germline CDR1 SQVTM, CDR2 ANQGSEA. CDR3 sequence (DNA): TGCAGCGTCAAGACTAGTTACTATGAGCAGTTCTTC. It specifies CSVKTSYYEQFF.

The gene calls are TRBV29-1 and TRBJ1-1; D is possibly TRBD1 (5 bases). The ends were cut back, 7 bases at V and 1 base at J, with 13 bases in the middle. This CDR3 comprises 13 residues. Germline V gives CDR1 SQVTM, CDR2 ANQGSEA. The CDR3 here is CSAGTPRNTEAFF. In nucleotides, the CDR3 is TGCAGCGCAGGGACTCCTCGGAACACTGAAGCTTTCTTT.

The genes are TRBV9 and TRBJ2-5, with TRBD2 matching over 11 bases. This CDR3 has 16 residues. Germline V CDR1 and CDR2: SGDLS, YYNGEE. J was trimmed by 2 bases and V by 3 bases; bases with no gene match: 6. The CDR3: CASSDSTSGKQETQYF. CDR3 DNA: TGTGCCAGCAGCGATTCGACTAGCGGGAAACAAGAGACCCAGTACTTC.

This clone was recorded a few times. V and J are TRBV29-1 and TRBJ1-1; D ambiguous. The CDR3 sequence is 13 residues long. The V gene's germline CDR1 is SQVTM and CDR2 ANQGSEA. Trimming took off 2 bases at V and 0 bases at J, with 7 bases between the two ends. For the CDR3, the DNA is TGCAGCGTTGAACACAGTTTGAACACTGAAGCTTTCTTT. Protein sequence: CSVEHSLNTEAFF. Together with reference TRBV29-1 and TRBJ1-1, the CDR3 gives the full variable domain: SAVISQKPSRDICQRGTSLTIQCQVDSQVTMMFWYRQQPGQSLTLIATANQGSEATYESGFVIDKFPISRPNLTFSTLTVSNMSPEDSSIYLCSVEHSLNTEAFFGQGTRLTVV.